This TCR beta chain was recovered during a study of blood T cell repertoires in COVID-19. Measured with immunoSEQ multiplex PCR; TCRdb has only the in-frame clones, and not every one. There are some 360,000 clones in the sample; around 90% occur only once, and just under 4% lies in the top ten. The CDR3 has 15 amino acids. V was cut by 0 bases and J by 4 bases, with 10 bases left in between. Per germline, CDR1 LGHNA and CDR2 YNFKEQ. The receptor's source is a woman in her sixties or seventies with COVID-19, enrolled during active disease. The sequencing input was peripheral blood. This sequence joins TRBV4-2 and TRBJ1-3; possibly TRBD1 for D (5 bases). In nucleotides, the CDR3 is TGTGCCAGCAGCCAAGATAGGGGTGCGGGAAACACCATATATTTT. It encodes CASSQDRGAGNTIYF.